This T cell receptor beta chain stems from a study of tumor-infiltrating lymphocytes in primary liver carcinoma. This clonotype was observed once. Its matching antigen is unknown. Starting material of around 460 ng total RNA yielded TCR beta cDNA via a constant-region primer. The TCR beta library was amplified through three nested multiplex PCR rounds in a modified ARM-PCR procedure. A C-beta reverse primer and TRBV1-TRBV30 forward primers served in each of the first two PCR rounds, at approximately 10 cycles apiece. One entry per CDR3 protein results from TCRdb running MiXCR on the multiplex PCR reads. The sample includes around 70,000 distinct CDR3 sequences, about 72% of them seen just once. The V segment lost 4 bases and the J segment 9 bases; nucleotides outside the gene matches: 9. Germline V CDR1 and CDR2: MGHDK, SYGVNS. CDR3 length: 16 amino acids. For each extraction, RNA and DNA were obtained together from approximately 20-30 mg of unsorted bulk tissue. Chronic HBV infection, untreated so far, was present in the patients. Collection of samples drew on five separate regions of each tumor.

Study-wide results and caveats: Paired tumor-adjacent and tumor-blood samples overlapped less than tumor region pairs did. A fraction of only about 7-25% of top clones appeared in all five tumor regions.

This chain joins TRBV25-1 and TRBJ2-1, with TRBD2 matching over 13 bases. Sequences were obtained from liver tumor tissue from sampling region 4. Indicated subset: tumor region T4, right-lateral pole. This clonotype originated in a man aged 35 to 55 with primary liver carcinoma and hepatitis B virus infection. As DNA, the CDR3 is TGTGCCAGCAGTGTTCCGGGACTAGCGGGAATCAGTGAGCAGTTCTTC. Protein sequence: CASSVPGLAGISEQFF.